Given below is one T cell receptor beta chain in context. This sample stems from a study of blood T cell repertoires in COVID-19. Study-level information: Researchers got acute and convalescent COVID-19 samples from the United States, Italy and Spain.

Using immunoSEQ multiplex PCR, the repertoire was profiled, and TCRdb retains in-frame clones only, with some absent. The data hold about 80,000 clones, with roughly 78% observed a single time. CDR3 length equals 15 residues. J gave up 7 bases and V 0 bases, and 9 bases lay outside the gene matches. Germline CDR1 reads SGHRS; CDR2 reads YFSETQ. V is TRBV5-1 and J is TRBJ2-7; 8 positions agree with TRBD1. The sequence was collected from a man in his sixties with COVID-19, enrolled during active disease. Sequenced sample: peripheral blood. CDR3 sequence reads: CASSLVATGVREQYF. The CDR3 DNA is TGCGCCAGCAGCTTGGTTGCGACAGGGGTGCGAGAGCAGTACTTC.